The 9 T cell receptor beta chains below were found in one sample sequenced in a study of blood T cell repertoires in COVID-19. Data came from immunoSEQ multiplex PCR; TCRdb stores just in-frame clones and leaves some out. The sample has around 200,000 clones, more than 75% seen once; the top ten hold about 6%. Material for sequencing was peripheral blood. The receptors derive from a man aged 80 or over with acute or convalescent COVID-19.

The chain uses TRBV5-8 and TRBJ2-1; 13 bases are a match to TRBD2. The CDR3 covers 16 residues. CDR1 is SGHTS and CDR2 is YDEGEE in the germline V gene. Unmatched junction bases numbered 9, after V lost 3 bases and J lost 9 bases. CDR3 sequence reads: CASSSTGTSGTGEQFF. DNA for the CDR3: TGTGCCAGCAGCTCCACCGGGACTAGCGGGACGGGTGAGCAGTTCTTC. The entire variable domain, with the rest obtained from reference TRBV5-8 and TRBJ2-1, is as follows: EAGVTQSPTHLIKTRGQQATLRCSPISGHTSVYWYQQALGLGLQFLLWYDEGEERNRGNFPPRFSGRQFPNYSSELNVNALELEDSALYLCASSSTGTSGTGEQFFGPGTRLTVL.

This clone was observed a single time. The chain employs TRBV3-1 (or the pseudogene TRBV3-2) and TRBJ2-2, with a weak D call TRBD2 (5 bases). Per germline, CDR1 LGHDT and CDR2 YNNKEL (reference sequence). The CDR3 loop spans 16 amino acids. Trimming cost V 4 bases and J 5 bases, with 17 bases left between them. CDR3 in DNA: TGTGCCAGCAGCCCTTTGTGTGGAGGTCAAACCGGGGAGCTGTTTTTT. It encodes CASSPLCGGQTGELFF.

The V gene is TRBV7-3, the J gene TRBJ2-3; 10 nucleotides align to TRBD1. The CDR3 spans 16 residues. J gave up 1 base and V 4 bases, and 5 bases lay outside the gene matches. CDR1 and CDR2 (germline): SGHTA, FQGTGA. For the CDR3, the DNA is TGTGCCAGCAGCTCGGGCGGACAGGGGGGCACAGATACGCAGTATTTT. The encoded protein is CASSSGGQGGTDTQYF.

The chain uses TRBV30 and TRBJ2-1; 7 bases are shared with TRBD1. Germline loops: CDR1 GTSNPN, CDR2 SVGIG (reference sequence). This CDR3 comprises 12 residues. V shed 5 bases, J shed 7 bases, and the junction held 5 bases outside the gene matches. CDR3: CAWWTGRNEQFF. In nucleotides, the CDR3 is TGTGCCTGGTGGACAGGTCGGAATGAGCAGTTCTTC.

The chain uses TRBV5-1 and TRBJ2-7; 10 bases line up with TRBD1. This CDR3 is 14 amino acids long. Germline values: CDR1 SGHRS, CDR2 YFSETQ. Trimming cost V 4 bases and J 5 bases; bases outside gene matches: 6. The chain's CDR3 is CASSTTGGFDEQYF. The CDR3 DNA reads TGCGCCAGCAGCACGACAGGGGGCTTCGACGAGCAGTACTTC.

The V call is TRBV19, the J call TRBJ1-6, with 7 nucleotides matching TRBD1. V lost 5 bases to trimming and J lost 7 bases; unmatched junction nucleotides: 2. The CDR3 extends over 13 amino acids. In germline, CDR1 is LNHDA, CDR2 SQIVND (reference sequence). The CDR3: CASSGQANSPLHF. For the CDR3, the DNA is TGTGCCAGTAGTGGACAGGCAAATTCACCCCTCCACTTT.

V and J are TRBV28 and TRBJ1-2, with 7 bases matching TRBD1. The CDR3 has 16 amino acids. Per the germline V gene, CDR1 is MDHEN and CDR2 is SYDVKM. J lost 2 bases, V lost 3 bases, and 9 bases had no gene match. Here the CDR3 DNA reads TGTGCCAGCAGTTTGACGGCCGGGACAGAAAACTATGGCTACACCTTC. Protein: CASSLTAGTENYGYTF.

This clone has a single count. DNA for the CDR3: TGTGCCAGCAGTTTATGGGGACTCTACAATGAGCAGTTCTTC. Its translation is CASSLWGLYNEQFF. The J gene is TRBJ2-1, the V gene TRBV27; the D gene is possibly TRBD2 (6 bases). V was shortened by 1 base and J by 3 bases, with 7 bases between the two germline ends. The CDR3 loop spans 14 amino acids. Per the germline V gene, CDR1 is MNHEY and CDR2 is SMNVEV (reference sequence).

This chain links TRBV5-1 with TRBJ1-6; D is ambiguous. Germline-derived CDR1 and CDR2 are SGHRS and YFSETQ. The CDR3 sequence is 16 residues long. V dropped 2 bases and J dropped 10 bases, with 19 bases sitting between them. The CDR3 DNA follows: TGCGCCAGCAGCTTCGATGGCGCGGGTATAAAATCACCCCTCCACTTT. This translates into CASSFDGAGIKSPLHF.